At least ten counts were recorded for the clone carrying this TCR beta chain. What it recognizes is unknown. The data were obtained in a study of T cells in Graves' hyperthyroidism and ophthalmopathy. Overall study findings and caveats: Blood also held most thyroid clonotypes expanded beyond 0.001.

RNA transcripts yielded amplified TCR beta CDR3 regions. Primed by the HTBI set, a first-round RT-PCR was run on the TCR CDR3. TCRdb reanalysed the multiplex PCR reads using MiXCR and keeps one entry per CDR3 protein. The table has more than 350,000 distinct CDR3 sequences, 13% to 15% seen once. The TCR was taken from a woman aged 55-75 years with Graves' ophthalmopathy. Sequences were obtained from blood.

The CDR3 nucleotides are TGTGCCAGCAGCTCGGGGGGGACTAGCGGGAAGGGTGAGCAGTTCTTC. Its protein product is CASSSGGTSGKGEQFF. This chain connects TRBV7-9 to TRBJ2-1, with 13 bases aligning to TRBD2. This CDR3 has 16 amino acids. The V segment lost 4 bases and the J segment 9 bases; nucleotides outside the gene matches: 9. Looked up from germline, CDR1 is SEHNR and CDR2 is FQNEAQ (reference sequence). The full variable domain, completed using reference TRBV7-9 and TRBJ2-1, is DTGVSQNPRHKITKRGQNVTFRCDPISEHNRLYWYRQTLGQGPEFLTYFQNEAQLEKSRLLSDRFSAERPKGSFSTLEIQRTEQGDSAMYLCASSSGGTSGKGEQFFGPGTRLTVL.